The 6 T cell receptor beta chains presented below share a single source sample, sequenced in a study of beta chain features in type 1 diabetes. Expressed TCRB transcripts were sequenced because the entire RNA isolate underwent reverse transcription. Sequencing was performed with immunoSEQ multiplex PCR; in TCRdb, only in-frame clones are kept and a portion is missing. Counted here are approximately 330,000 clones, more than 9.5% occurring once; the ten biggest clones make up more than 0.015%. The sequenced sample was naive CD4+ T cells from blood. These receptor sequences come from a woman in her thirties in good health.

This clone occurred a few times. The chain recombines TRBV28 with TRBJ2-1, with 7 bases identical to TRBD2. The CDR3 has 14 amino acids. V gave up 6 bases and J gave up 0 bases; unmatched junction bases: 2. Germline CDR1 reads MDHEN; CDR2 reads SYDVKM. Here the CDR3 DNA reads TGTGCCAGCAGCGAGCGGGACTCCTACAATGAGCAGTTCTTC. Translated, it gives CASSERDSYNEQFF.

This clone was seen a few times. The genes are TRBV19 and TRBJ2-1; 10 bases line up with TRBD2. The junction had 4 bases not matched to a gene; V was cut back by 5 bases and J by 3 bases. This CDR3 is built from 15 residues. The germline CDR1 and CDR2 sequences are LNHDA and SQIVND (reference sequence). CDR3 nucleotides: TGTGCCAGTAGTGTACTAGCGGGGAGCTACAATGAGCAGTTCTTC. Its protein product is CASSVLAGSYNEQFF.

This clone was detected only a few times. The chain uses TRBV10-3 and TRBJ1-5; possibly TRBD1 for D (6 bases). Trimming stripped 3 bases from V and 6 bases from J, with 15 bases between. This CDR3 comprises 15 residues. The germline gives CDR1 ENHRY, CDR2 SYGVKD. The CDR3 nucleotides read TGTGCCATCAGTGATGAGGGCAGGGGCAGTCAGCCCCAGCATTTT. It codes for CAISDEGRGSQPQHF.

This clone was seen only a few times. This chain's CDR3 is CASSLLLVATGELFF. The DNA of the CDR3 is TGTGCCAGCAGTTTGCTGCTAGTAGCCACCGGGGAGCTGTTTTTT. V is TRBV28 and J is TRBJ2-2; D not resolved. Germline V CDR1 and CDR2: MDHEN, SYDVKM. The CDR3 runs to 15 residues. Deletions cut 3 bases from V and 4 bases from J, with 12 bases between.

This clone was recorded a few times. The CDR3 region is CASSAVPTSTGVYEKLFF. CDR3 sequence (DNA): TGTGCCAGCAGCGCGGTCCCCACATCGACAGGGGTTTACGAAAAACTGTTTTTT. The V gene is TRBV9, the J gene TRBJ1-4, with TRBD1 matching 8 bases. The CDR3 covers 18 residues. Germline CDR1 and CDR2: SGDLS and YYNGEE. The V gene end was trimmed by 3 bases and the J gene end by 8 bases; junction bases not matched to a gene: 18.

This clone showed up just a few times. CDR3 protein: CASSLYSASGFSTDTQYF. DNA of the CDR3: TGCGCCAGCAGCTTGTATTCGGCTAGCGGGTTCAGCACAGATACGCAGTATTTT. The V gene is TRBV5-1, the J gene TRBJ2-3, with 8 bases aligning to TRBD2. The CDR3 length is 18 residues. CDR1 is SGHRS, CDR2 YFSETQ, per germline. V lost 1 base to trimming and J lost 0 bases; unmatched junction nucleotides: 10.